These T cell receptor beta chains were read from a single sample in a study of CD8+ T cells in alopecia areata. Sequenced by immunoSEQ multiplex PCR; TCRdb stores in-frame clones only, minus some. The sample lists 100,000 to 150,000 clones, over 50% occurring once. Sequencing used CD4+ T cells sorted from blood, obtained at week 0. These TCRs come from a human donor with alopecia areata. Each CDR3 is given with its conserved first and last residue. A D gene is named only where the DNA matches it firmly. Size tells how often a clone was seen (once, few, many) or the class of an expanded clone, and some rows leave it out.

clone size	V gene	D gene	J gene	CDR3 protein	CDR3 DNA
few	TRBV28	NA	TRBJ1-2	CASSPKYGYTF	TGTGCCAGCAGTCCAAAATATGGCTACACCTTC
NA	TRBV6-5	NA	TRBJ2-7	CASSYAYSAPYEQYF	TGTGCCAGCAGCTACGCATACAGCGCACCCTACGAGCAGTACTTC
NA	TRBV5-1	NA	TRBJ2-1	CASSPGGGDNEQFF	TGCGCCAGCAGCCCTGGGGGTGGGGACAATGAGCAGTTCTTC
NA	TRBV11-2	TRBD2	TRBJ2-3	CASTSGGIDTQYF	TGTGCCAGCACTAGCGGGGGGATAGATACGCAGTATTTT
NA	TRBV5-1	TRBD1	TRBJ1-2	CASSGDRGYYTF	TGCGCCAGCAGTGGGGACAGGGGGTACTACACCTTC
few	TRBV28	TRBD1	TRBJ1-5	CASRPAGTGGNQPQHF	TGTGCCAGCAGGCCGGCCGGCACAGGGGGCAATCAGCCCCAGCATTTT
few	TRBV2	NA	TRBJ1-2	CASSEGRSGFGYTF	TGTGCCAGCAGTGAAGGGAGGAGTGGCTTTGGCTACACCTTC
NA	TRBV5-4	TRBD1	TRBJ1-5	CASSLGGQGDQPQHF	TGTGCCAGCAGCTTGGGGGGACAGGGGGACCAGCCCCAGCATTTT
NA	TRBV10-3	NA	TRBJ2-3	CAVSPYTGDYSNTQYF	TGTGCCGTCTCTCCATATACAGGGGACTACTCAAATACGCAGTATTTT
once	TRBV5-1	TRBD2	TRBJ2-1	CASSLLAGGTDEQFF	TGCGCCAGCAGCTTGTTAGCGGGGGGGACCGATGAGCAGTTCTTC
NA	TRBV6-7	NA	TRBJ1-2	CASSYEAHGYTF	TGTGCCAGCAGTTACGAGGCCCATGGCTACACCTTC
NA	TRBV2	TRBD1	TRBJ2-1	CASSSGQGYPQFF	TGTGCCAGCAGCTCGGGACAGGGATATCCGCAGTTCTTC
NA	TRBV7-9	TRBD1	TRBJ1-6	CASSLTGPTDNSPLHF	TGTGCCAGCAGCTTGACAGGGCCCACCGATAATTCACCCCTCCACTTT
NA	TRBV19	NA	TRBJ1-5	CASSMIRGGNQPQHF	TGTGCCAGTAGTATGATCCGCGGGGGCAATCAGCCCCAGCATTTT
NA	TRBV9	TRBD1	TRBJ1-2	CASSVEGQGHFTF	TGTGCCAGCAGCGTAGAGGGACAGGGCCACTTTACCTTC
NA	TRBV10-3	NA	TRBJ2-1	CAIDQGDNEQFF	TGTGCCATCGACCAGGGTGACAATGAGCAGTTCTTC
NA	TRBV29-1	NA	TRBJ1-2	CSVTRSYGDSF	TGCAGCGTTACTAGGTCGTACGGCGACTCCTTC
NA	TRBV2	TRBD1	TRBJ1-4	CASSEGQGGRNEKLFF	TGTGCCAGCAGTGAAGGACAGGGGGGCCGTAATGAAAAACTGTTTTTT
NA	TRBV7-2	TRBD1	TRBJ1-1	CASSKRQGPNTEAFF	TGTGCCAGCAGCAAACGACAGGGTCCGAACACTGAAGCTTTCTTT
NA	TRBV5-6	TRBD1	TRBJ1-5	CASSYRDRPNQPQHF	TGTGCCAGCAGCTACCGGGACAGACCCAATCAGCCCCAGCATTTT
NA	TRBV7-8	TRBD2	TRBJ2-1	CASSPPGLADNEQFF	TGTGCCAGCAGCCCGCCGGGACTAGCGGACAATGAGCAGTTCTTC
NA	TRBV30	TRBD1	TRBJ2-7	CAWSPLQTGRTYEQYF	TGTGCCTGGAGTCCCCTCCAGACAGGGCGAACCTACGAGCAGTACTTC
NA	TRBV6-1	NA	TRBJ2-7	CASRSWDGSSYEQYF	TGTGCCAGCCGAAGCTGGGACGGTTCGTCCTACGAGCAGTACTTC
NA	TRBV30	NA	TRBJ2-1	CACGSELGQFF	TGTGCCTGTGGGTCCGAGCTCGGGCAGTTCTTC
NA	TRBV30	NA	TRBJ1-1	CAWSVQAGENTEAFF	TGTGCCTGGAGTGTACAGGCGGGGGAGAACACTGAAGCTTTCTTT
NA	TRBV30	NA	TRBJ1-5	CAWSGARRQPQHF	TGTGCCTGGAGTGGGGCACGCCGGCAGCCCCAGCATTTT
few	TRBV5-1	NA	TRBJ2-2	CASSVGSGTGELFF	TGCGCCAGCAGCGTAGGTTCGGGCACCGGGGAGCTGTTTTTT
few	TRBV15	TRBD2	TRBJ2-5	CATSLRGGGETQYF	TGTGCCACCAGCTTGCGGGGGGGAGGAGAGACCCAGTACTTC
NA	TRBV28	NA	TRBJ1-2	CASSLQAFSGYTF	TGTGCCAGCAGTTTACAGGCGTTTAGCGGCTACACCTTC
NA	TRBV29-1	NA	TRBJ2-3	CSVHRMNTQYF	TGCAGCGTTCACCGGATGAATACGCAGTATTTT
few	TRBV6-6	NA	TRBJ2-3	CASSYTGTDTQYF	TGTGCCAGCAGTTACACTGGCACAGATACGCAGTATTTT
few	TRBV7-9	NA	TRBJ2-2	CASSFFPGTGELFF	TGTGCCAGCAGCTTTTTTCCAGGCACCGGGGAGCTGTTTTTT
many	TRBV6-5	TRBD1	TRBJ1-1	CASTQGDTEAFF	TGTGCCAGCACCCAGGGGGACACTGAAGCTTTCTTT
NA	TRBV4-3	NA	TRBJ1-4	CASSPRPPGPTNEKLFF	TGCGCCAGCAGCCCGCGGCCCCCAGGGCCAACTAATGAAAAACTGTTTTTT
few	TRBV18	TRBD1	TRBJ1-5	CASSVGQPNQPQHF	TGTGCCAGCTCCGTGGGACAGCCGAATCAGCCCCAGCATTTT
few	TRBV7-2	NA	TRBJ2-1	CASSQPGTGEQFF	TGTGCCAGCAGCCAGCCAGGGACTGGTGAGCAGTTCTTC
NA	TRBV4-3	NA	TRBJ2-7	CASSQDQINEQYF	TGCGCCAGCAGCCAAGATCAGATCAACGAGCAGTACTTC
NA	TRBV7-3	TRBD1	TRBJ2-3	CASSRDRGQTDTQYF	TGTGCCAGCAGCCGGGACAGGGGGCAGACAGATACGCAGTATTTT
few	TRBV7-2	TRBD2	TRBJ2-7	CASSLALGGREQYF	TGTGCCAGCAGCTTAGCGCTCGGCGGGAGGGAGCAGTACTTC
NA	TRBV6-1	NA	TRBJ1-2	CASERPGPFYGYTF	TGTGCCAGCGAGAGACCGGGCCCCTTCTATGGCTACACCTTC
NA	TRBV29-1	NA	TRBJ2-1	CSVDITGDNEQFF	TGCAGCGTTGACATTACCGGGGACAATGAGCAGTTCTTC
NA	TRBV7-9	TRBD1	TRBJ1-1	CASSLTGGSEAFF	TGTGCCAGCAGCTTAACAGGGGGATCTGAAGCTTTCTTT
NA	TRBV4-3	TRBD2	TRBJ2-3	CASSHPSGGESDTQYF	TGCGCCAGCAGCCACCCTAGCGGGGGGGAGTCAGATACGCAGTATTTT
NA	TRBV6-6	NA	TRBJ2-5	CASSYSIGPTRETQYF	TGTGCCAGCAGTTACTCGATCGGGCCGACACGGGAGACCCAGTACTTC
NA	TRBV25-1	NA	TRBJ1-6	CASSEEGLGNSPLHF	TGTGCCAGCAGTGAAGAGGGTTTGGGTAATTCACCCCTCCACTTT
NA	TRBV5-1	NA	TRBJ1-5	CASSLVPDNQPQHF	TGCGCCAGCAGCTTGGTGCCAGACAATCAGCCCCAGCATTTT
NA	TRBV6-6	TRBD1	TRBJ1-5	CASRNRGWYSNQPQHF	TGTGCCAGCAGAAACAGGGGTTGGTATAGCAATCAGCCCCAGCATTTT
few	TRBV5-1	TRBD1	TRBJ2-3	CASSVGQGTTDTQYF	TGCGCCAGCAGCGTGGGACAGGGGACGACAGATACGCAGTATTTT
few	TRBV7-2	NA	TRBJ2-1	CASSADRSYNEQFF	TGTGCCAGCAGCGCTGACCGATCCTACAATGAGCAGTTCTTC
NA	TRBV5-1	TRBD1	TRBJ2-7	CASSLTPGTGAHEQYF	TGCGCCAGCAGCTTGACGCCCGGGACAGGGGCACACGAGCAGTACTTC
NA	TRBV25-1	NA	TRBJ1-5	CASSAESNSNQPQHF	TGTGCCAGCAGTGCCGAGAGCAATAGCAATCAGCCCCAGCATTTT